Reported below is one T cell receptor (beta chain). Its antigen is undetermined. This sample was included in a study of T cell responses to AZD1222 COVID-19 vaccine. The repertoire was sequenced with immunoSEQ multiplex PCR; TCRdb's copy has only in-frame clones and lacks some. The sample lists tens of thousands of clones; 70% to 90% were seen once. Per the germline V gene, CDR1 is ENHRY and CDR2 is SYGVKD. The CDR3 spans 18 residues. The V gene lost 0 bases and the J gene lost 4 bases, with 21 bases spanning the gap. Study findings and constraints: Baseline serostatus was positive in only five to seven AZD1222 recipients.

Analysis merged second doses at about 4 or about 12 weeks. Sequenced here: peripheral blood, sampled 28 days after the second AZD1222 dose. The chain employs TRBV10-3 and TRBJ1-2, with no clear D. This TCR derives from an adult who received the AZD1222 COVID-19 vaccine. CDR3 amino acids: CAISESATKAQESYGYTF. The CDR3 region has the DNA TGTGCCATCAGTGAGTCGGCCACAAAGGCCCAGGAAAGCTATGGCTACACCTTC.